What follows are 22 T cell receptor beta chains derived from one specimen sequenced in a study of blood T cell repertoires in COVID-19. The repertoire was sequenced with immunoSEQ multiplex PCR; TCRdb's copy has only in-frame clones and lacks some. The repertoire has 150,000 to 200,000 clones, about 80% of them found once; the top ten carry over 2%. Material: peripheral blood. Every receptor here comes from a human donor with acute or convalescent COVID-19. The donor label of this sample is uncertain.

J is TRBJ2-5 and V is TRBV4-1; TRBD2 matches at 8 bases. The germline V gene encodes CDR1 MGHRA and CDR2 YSYEKL. The junction had 12 bases not matched to a gene; V was cut back by 5 bases and J by 4 bases. There are 16 residues in the CDR3. The CDR3 sequence: CASSWVPAGEGETQYF. The CDR3 DNA reads as TGCGCCAGCAGCTGGGTCCCAGCGGGAGAAGGAGAGACCCAGTACTTC.

This clone was observed a few times. The chain combines TRBV19 with TRBJ1-1; D gene uncertain. Per the germline V gene, CDR1 is LNHDA and CDR2 is SQIVND (reference sequence). The CDR3 runs to 13 residues. V was cut by 5 bases and J by 3 bases, with 10 bases left in between. CDR3 nucleotide sequence: TGTGCCAGTAGTTCCGGGAGGGACACTGAAGCTTTCTTT. It yields the protein CASSSGRDTEAFF.

The V gene is TRBV6-5, the J gene TRBJ1-1, with 8 bases lining up with TRBD1. V dropped 10 bases and J dropped 4; count of bases not matched to a gene: 8. This CDR3 contains 13 residues. The V gene's germline CDR1 is MNHEY and CDR2 SVGAGI. CDR3 residues: CATTQGEVTEAFF. The DNA of the CDR3 is TGTGCCACCACACAGGGGGAAGTCACTGAAGCTTTCTTT.

The gene calls are TRBV5-1 and TRBJ2-2; the match to TRBD2 covers 8 bases. This CDR3 is 16 amino acids long. V lost 1 base, J lost 4 bases, and 6 bases stayed unmatched. CDR1 is SGHRS, CDR2 YFSETQ, per germline. CDR3 amino acids: CASSLTGLGGTGELFF. DNA for the CDR3: TGCGCCAGCAGCTTGACGGGACTAGGGGGCACCGGGGAGCTGTTTTTT.

This chain links TRBV4-1 with TRBJ2-7; D is possibly TRBD2 (6 bases). This CDR3 has 15 residues. V lost 0 bases and J lost 2, with 11 bases in between. CDR1 is MGHRA, CDR2 YSYEKL, per germline. The CDR3 bases are TGCGCCAGCAGCCAAGAGAGGGGAGGCCCCTACGAGCAGTACTTC. Translating gives CASSQERGGPYEQYF.

This clone was seen once. The chain uses TRBV9 and TRBJ1-4; 7 nucleotides match TRBD1. This CDR3 spans 15 amino acids. V lost 3 bases to trimming and J lost 5 bases; unmatched junction nucleotides: 7. CDR1 is SGDLS, CDR2 YYNGEE, per germline. The CDR3 sequence is CASSALTGANEKLFF. CDR3 bases: TGTGCCAGCAGCGCCTTAACAGGGGCGAATGAAAAACTGTTTTTT.

This clone has just one count. CDR3 region: CASSQPRGSPLHF. For the CDR3, the DNA is TGTGCCAGCAGCCAGCCACGAGGGTCACCCCTCCACTTT. The chain recombines TRBV3-1 (or the pseudogene TRBV3-2) with TRBJ1-6, with no clear D. V lost 3 bases to trimming and J lost 10 bases, with 10 bases between them. Germline V gene sequence: CDR1 LGHDT, CDR2 YNNKEL (reference sequence). The CDR3 extends over 13 amino acids.

V gene TRBV4-1 combines with J gene TRBJ2-7; D is ambiguous. The CDR3 loop spans 13 amino acids. Germline-derived CDR1 and CDR2 are MGHRA and YSYEKL. The V gene lost 0 bases and the J gene lost 3 bases, with 6 bases spanning the gap. Written as DNA, the CDR3 is TGCGCCAGCAGCCAAGAACTACACTACGAGCAGTACTTC. Its translation is CASSQELHYEQYF.

The rearrangement uses TRBV27 and TRBJ2-4; 9 bases match TRBD1. The V and J ends lost 5 bases and 2 bases, in that order; junction bases with no gene match: 4. The CDR3 contains 15 residues. Germline assignment: CDR1 MNHEY and CDR2 SMNVEV (reference sequence). The CDR3 protein is CASSDGTGSKNIQYF. DNA of the CDR3: TGTGCCAGCAGTGACGGGACAGGGTCCAAAAACATTCAGTACTTC.

The CDR3 is CASSLGAGQVSYQPQHF. CDR3 DNA sequence: TGTGCCAGCAGCTTAGGGGCGGGGCAGGTATCGTATCAGCCCCAGCATTTT. V usage is TRBV7-9 and J usage is TRBJ1-5; a possible D gene is TRBD1 (5 bases). CDR1 is SEHNR and CDR2 is FQNEAQ in the germline V gene (reference sequence). The V gene lost 1 base and the J gene lost 5 bases, with 18 bases spanning the gap. The CDR3 extends over 17 amino acids.

This clone occurred a few times. The chain employs TRBV5-1 and TRBJ1-3; D might be TRBD1 (5 bases). This CDR3 has 15 residues. The V and J ends lost 1 base and 0 bases respectively, with 8 bases between them. Germline CDR1 is SGHRS and CDR2 is YFSETQ. CDR3 loop: CASSLWGDSGNTIYF. The CDR3, as DNA: TGCGCCAGCAGCTTGTGGGGGGACTCTGGAAACACCATATATTTT.

This chain connects TRBV30 to TRBJ1-1; a possible D gene is TRBD1 (5 bases). CDR3 size: 13 residues. Trimming took off 7 bases at V and 3 bases at J, with 15 bases between the two ends. CDR1 and CDR2 from the germline V gene are GTSNPN and SVGIG (reference sequence). Here the CDR3 DNA reads TGTGCCTTAAAACAGGAGTCGGACACTGAAGCTTTCTTT. It codes for CALKQESDTEAFF.

The chain uses TRBV6-6 and TRBJ2-2; 11 nucleotides agree with TRBD1. Germline loops: CDR1 MNHNY, CDR2 SVGAGI (reference sequence). The CDR3 runs to 14 residues. Trimming took 8 bases from V and 6 from J; bases not matched to a gene: 5. The CDR3 bases are TGTGCCAGCCGGACAGGGGGCGACGCCGGGGAGCTGTTTTTT. Translation: CASRTGGDAGELFF.

This clone was detected once. The rearrangement uses TRBV6-1 and TRBJ1-5, with D hard to call. V shed 3 bases and J shed 2 bases, with 8 bases lying between them. The CDR3 is made up of 14 amino acids. Germline CDR1 and CDR2: MNHNS and SASEGT. The CDR3 sequence is CASSEVGGNQPQHF. The CDR3 nucleotides read TGTGCCAGCAGTGAGGTCGGGGGCAATCAGCCCCAGCATTTT.

The genes are TRBV27 and TRBJ1-1, with 10 bases identical to TRBD1. The V gene end was trimmed by 4 bases and the J gene end by 9 bases; junction bases not matched to a gene: 17. Germline loops: CDR1 MNHEY, CDR2 SMNVEV (reference sequence). CDR3 length: 17 amino acids. CDR3 in DNA: TGTGCCAGCAGTTCATCCCCCGGGACAGGGGCCGCTGGCAAAGCTTTCTTT. Amino acids: CASSSSPGTGAAGKAFF.

This sequence joins TRBV18 and TRBJ2-7; the match to TRBD2 covers 10 bases. V was clipped by 6 bases and J by 3 bases; unmatched bases: 8. Germline lookup yields CDR1 KGHSH and CDR2 LQKENI. CDR3 length: 15 amino acids. CDR3 nucleotides: TGTGCCAGCTCTCCCGCAGCGGGGGGGAACTACGAGCAGTACTTC. This encodes CASSPAAGGNYEQYF.

Remarks on this clone: A read error may produce the germline difference seen at one junction end. The chain combines TRBV2 with TRBJ1-1; TRBD1 agrees at 7 bases. This CDR3 has 13 residues. The V gene's germline CDR1 is SNHLY and CDR2 FYNNEI. CDR3 DNA: TGTGCCACCAGTAGGGGGCGGAACACTGAAGCTTTCTTT. Its protein is CATSRGRNTEAFF.

The CDR3 DNA reads TGTGCCAGCAGAGTAAGGGGGAACACTGAAGCTTTCTTT. Amino acid sequence: CASRVRGNTEAFF. The chain has TRBV5-6 and TRBJ1-1; possibly TRBD1 for D (5 bases). Trimming removed 5 bases from V and 1 base from J, with 9 bases in between. CDR3 length: 13 amino acids. Germline V CDR1 and CDR2: SGHDT, YYEEEE.

The J gene is TRBJ2-3, the V gene TRBV19; 11 bases agree with TRBD2. V lost 3 bases, J lost 2 bases, and 4 bases stayed unmatched. The CDR3 length is 16 residues. CDR1 and CDR2 (germline): LNHDA, SQIVND (reference sequence). The CDR3 DNA is TGTGCCAGTAGTATTGAGGGACTAGCGGTCACAGATACGCAGTATTTT. It specifies CASSIEGLAVTDTQYF.

The chain joins TRBV5-1 to TRBJ1-2; D is perhaps TRBD1 (6 bases). The CDR3 sequence is 19 residues long. V lost 5 bases to trimming and J lost 2 bases, with 28 bases between them. The germline V gene has CDR1 SGHRS and CDR2 YFSETQ. The CDR3 coding sequence is TGCGCCAGCAGGCAGAAGACAGGAAATAGACCTCTCTCGAACTATGGCTACACCTTC. Its protein is CASRQKTGNRPLSNYGYTF.

V gene TRBV29-1 combines with J gene TRBJ2-5; D may be TRBD1 (5 bases). There are 14 residues in the CDR3. V was trimmed by 8 bases and J by 4 bases, leaving 20 bases between them. In germline, CDR1 is SQVTM, CDR2 ANQGSEA. As DNA, the CDR3 is TGCAGCTCGGGTGGGCAGGGCGTGGGAGAGACCCAGTACTTC. Translated, it gives CSSGGQGVGETQYF.

The CDR3 is CASSKVLKNSCEQYF. The CDR3 DNA follows: TGTGCCAGCAGCAAAGTCCTCAAGAACTCTTGCGAGCAGTACTTC. The V gene is TRBV21-1, the J gene TRBJ2-7; the table's D call, TRBD2, has no DNA check behind it. TRBV21-1 is shown as a pseudogene. This CDR3 is built from 15 residues.